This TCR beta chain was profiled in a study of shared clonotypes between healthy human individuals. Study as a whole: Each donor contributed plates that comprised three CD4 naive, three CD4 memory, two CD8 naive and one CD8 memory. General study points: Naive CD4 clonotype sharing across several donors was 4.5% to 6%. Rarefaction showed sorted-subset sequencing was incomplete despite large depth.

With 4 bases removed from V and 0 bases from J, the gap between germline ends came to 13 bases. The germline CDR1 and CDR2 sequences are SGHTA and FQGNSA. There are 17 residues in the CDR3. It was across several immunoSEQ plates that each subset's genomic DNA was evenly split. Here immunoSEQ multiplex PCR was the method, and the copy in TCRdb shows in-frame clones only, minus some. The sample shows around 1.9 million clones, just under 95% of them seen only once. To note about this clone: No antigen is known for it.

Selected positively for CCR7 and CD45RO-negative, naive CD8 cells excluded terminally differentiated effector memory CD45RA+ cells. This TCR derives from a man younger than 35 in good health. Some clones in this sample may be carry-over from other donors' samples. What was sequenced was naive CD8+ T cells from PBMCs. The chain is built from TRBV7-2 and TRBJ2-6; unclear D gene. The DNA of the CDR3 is TGTGCCAGCAGCTCCCCGCGGAGAATCTCTGGGGCCAACGTCCTGACTTTC. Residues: CASSSPRRISGANVLTF.